Listed here are 30 T cell receptor beta chains from one sample, sequenced in a study of blood T cell repertoires in COVID-19. Assay: immunoSEQ multiplex PCR; the TCRdb copy retains only in-frame clones and omits some. Of 300,000 to 450,000 clones in the sample, 85% to 90% were seen once. The specimen was PBMCs or T cells enriched from blood (not recorded which). These receptor sequences come from a man between 18 and 35 years old who had recovered from COVID-19.

V gene TRBV6-2 or TRBV6-3 combines with J gene TRBJ2-1; 16 positions match TRBD2. The CDR3 totals 18 residues. CDR1 MNHEY and CDR2 SVGEGT come from the germline V gene. J was trimmed by 2 bases and V by 4 bases; bases with no gene match: 5. This CDR3 is CASSFQGLAGGPYNEQFF. The CDR3, as DNA: TGTGCCAGCAGTTTTCAGGGACTAGCGGGGGGGCCCTACAATGAGCAGTTCTTC.

The chain's CDR3 is CASSLMDRGGPGEKLFF. The CDR3 bases are TGCGCCAGCAGCTTAATGGACAGGGGAGGACCGGGGGAAAAACTGTTTTTT. The chain couples TRBV5-1 to TRBJ1-4; 9 nucleotides line up with TRBD1. The CDR3 is 17 amino acids. Germline-derived CDR1 and CDR2 are SGHRS and YFSETQ. Trimming at V came to 2 bases and at J to 8 bases, leaving 13 bases not matched to a gene.

This chain uses TRBV28 with TRBJ1-4; the D gene is possibly TRBD1 (6 bases). V shed 2 bases and J shed 7 bases, with 14 bases lying between them. CDR3 length equals 15 residues. Germline assignment: CDR1 MDHEN and CDR2 SYDVKM. The CDR3 region has the DNA TGTGCCAGCAGTTTAACAGGGCGCAGCCTTGAAAAACTGTTTTTT. Its translation is CASSLTGRSLEKLFF.

The chain is built from TRBV28 and TRBJ1-1; 11 bases match TRBD1. V shed 4 bases, J shed 5 bases, and the junction held 3 bases outside the gene matches. The V gene's germline CDR1 is MDHEN and CDR2 SYDVKM. This CDR3 contains 14 residues. Written as DNA, the CDR3 is TGTGCCAGCAGTTCCGGGACAGGGGGTACTGAAGCTTTCTTT. It codes for CASSSGTGGTEAFF.

The V call is TRBV28, the J call TRBJ1-5; 9 positions agree with TRBD1. Losses at the gene ends were 2 bases for V and 7 bases for J; bases not matched to a gene: 6. CDR3 length equals 15 residues. The germline V gene has CDR1 MDHEN and CDR2 SYDVKM. The CDR3 loop is CASSLTGTGYQPQHF. CDR3 DNA: TGTGCCAGCAGTTTAACCGGGACAGGGTACCAGCCCCAGCATTTT.

The chain combines TRBV5-6 with TRBJ2-2, with 8 bases lining up with TRBD1. The CDR3 contains 14 residues. V was clipped by 4 bases and J by 4 bases; unmatched bases: 3. CDR1 is SGHDT, CDR2 YYEEEE, per germline. CDR3 in DNA: TGTGCCAGCAGCGTTACAGGGGGCACCGGGGAGCTGTTTTTT. Residues: CASSVTGGTGELFF.

Only one count was recorded for this clone. The CDR3 loop is CASSRTGGNEETQYF. CDR3 coding DNA: TGTGCCAGCAGTCGGACAGGGGGCAACGAGGAGACCCAGTACTTC. The chain is built from TRBV6-2 or TRBV6-3 and TRBJ2-5; 11 nucleotides agree with TRBD1. The germline V gene encodes CDR1 MNHEY and CDR2 SVGEGT. The CDR3 loop spans 15 amino acids. J was trimmed by 5 bases and V by 5 bases; bases with no gene match: 7.

This chain joins TRBV5-1 and TRBJ1-2, with 8 bases that match TRBD1. CDR1 is SGHRS and CDR2 is YFSETQ in the germline V gene. The CDR3 runs to 14 residues. Trimming removed 5 bases from V and 4 bases from J; junction bases left unmatched: 7. The CDR3 nucleotides read TGCGCCAGCAGTTCGCCGGGACAGGTCTATGGCTACACCTTC. This sequence encodes CASSSPGQVYGYTF. The whole variable domain, filled in from reference TRBV5-1 and TRBJ1-2, reads KAGVTQTPRYLIKTRGQQVTLSCSPISGHRSVSWYQQTPGQGLQFLFEYFSETQRNKGNFPGRFSGRQFSNSRSEMNVSTLELGDSALYLCASSSPGQVYGYTFGSGTRLTVV.

This clone appeared a single time. The same CDR3 also results from other DNA sequences found in this sample. The chain recombines TRBV5-1 with TRBJ1-1; D perhaps matches TRBD1 (6 bases). The V gene lost 1 base and the J gene lost 0 bases, with 10 bases spanning the gap. From germline, CDR1 is SGHRS and CDR2 YFSETQ. The CDR3 is 15 amino acids. The CDR3 sequence is CASSLRTDMNTEAFF. The DNA of the CDR3 is TGCGCCAGCAGCTTGAGGACAGACATGAACACTGAAGCTTTCTTT.

This sequence joins TRBV10-1 and TRBJ2-3; TRBD2 matches at 13 bases. CDR1 is WNHNN and CDR2 is SYGVQD in the germline V gene (reference sequence). With 2 bases clipped from V and 4 bases from J, the junction kept 3 bases outside the gene matches. The length of the CDR3 is 16 residues. The CDR3 reads CASSEGLAGDADTQYF. DNA of the CDR3: TGCGCCAGCAGTGAGGGACTAGCGGGGGATGCAGATACGCAGTATTTT.

The V gene is TRBV6-5, the J gene TRBJ1-2, with a weak D call TRBD1 (5 bases). The CDR3 length is 13 residues. The germline V gene encodes CDR1 MNHEY and CDR2 SVGAGI. Trimming removed 7 bases at V and 0 bases at J, with 9 bases between. CDR3 DNA: TGTGCCAGCAAGGGGAACGCTAACTATGGCTACACCTTC. It encodes CASKGNANYGYTF.

The chain has TRBV9 and TRBJ1-2; no definite D call. CDR1 is SGDLS, CDR2 YYNGEE, per germline. Trimming took off 8 bases at V and 0 bases at J, with 8 bases between the two ends. CDR3 length: 12 amino acids. The CDR3 sequence: CASTPANYGYTF. As DNA, the CDR3 is TGTGCCAGTACCCCGGCTAACTATGGCTACACCTTC. Combining the CDR3 with reference TRBV9 and TRBJ1-2 gives the whole variable domain DSGVTQTPKHLITATGQRVTLRCSPRSGDLSVYWYQQSLDQGLQFLIQYYNGEERAKGNILERFSAQQFPDLHSELNLSSLELGDSALYFCASTPANYGYTFGSGTRLTVV.

The chain combines TRBV7-2 with TRBJ1-6, with 7 bases identical to TRBD1. CDR1 SGHTA and CDR2 FQGNSA come from the germline V gene. The J segment lost 4 bases and the V segment lost 4 bases, leaving 4 bases of the junction unmatched. The CDR3 has 15 amino acids. Here the CDR3 reads CASSSTDRYNSPLHF. In DNA form, the CDR3 reads TGTGCCAGCAGCTCCACGGACAGGTATAATTCACCCCTCCACTTT.

This chain links TRBV27 with TRBJ2-7, with 7 bases identical to TRBD1. With V trimmed by 7 bases and J by 7 bases, 10 bases remained unmatched. Germline V CDR1 and CDR2: MNHEY, SMNVEV (reference sequence). The CDR3 is made up of 13 amino acids. In DNA form, the CDR3 reads TGTGCCAGCAATTCGGCAGGGGGTTTTGAGCAGTACTTC. Its protein is CASNSAGGFEQYF.

The chain carries TRBV5-1 and TRBJ1-3, with TRBD1 matching 7 bases. With V trimmed by 4 bases and J by 4 bases, 5 bases remained unmatched. This CDR3 has 14 amino acids. CDR1 SGHRS and CDR2 YFSETQ come from the germline V gene. CDR3 sequence (DNA): TGCGCCAGCAGCCTAGGGACAGCAGGAAACACCATATATTTT. As protein: CASSLGTAGNTIYF.

CDR3 sequence reads: CAWSPLPRVSSYEQYF. DNA for the CDR3: TGTGCCTGGAGCCCCCTCCCGCGGGTGAGCTCCTACGAGCAGTACTTC. The J gene is TRBJ2-7, the V gene TRBV30; the D gene is possibly TRBD2 (5 bases). This CDR3 region has 16 residues. Germline V gene sequence: CDR1 GTSNPN, CDR2 SVGIG (reference sequence). The V end was cut by 3 bases, the J end by 0 bases, with 18 bases between.

DNA of the CDR3: TGTGCCAGCAGTTTTAAAACCAGCTCCTACGAGCAGTACTTC. It codes for CASSFKTSSYEQYF. The rearrangement joins TRBV27 to TRBJ2-7; D is ambiguous. Trimming removed 3 bases from V and 0 bases from J, with 9 bases in between. This CDR3 is 14 amino acids long. Germline assignment: CDR1 MNHEY and CDR2 SMNVEV (reference sequence).

Comments on this clone: The sample carries other DNA sequences with the same CDR3. V gene TRBV19 combines with J gene TRBJ1-1, with unresolved D. This CDR3 is 13 amino acids long. Germline lookup yields CDR1 LNHDA and CDR2 SQIVND (reference sequence). V dropped 3 bases and J dropped 1 base, with 6 bases sitting between them. In nucleotides, the CDR3 is TGTGCCAGTAGTATGTCCTGGAACACTGAAGCTTTCTTT. Its translation: CASSMSWNTEAFF.

This sequence joins TRBV18 and TRBJ1-5, with no clear D. From germline, CDR1 is KGHSH and CDR2 LQKENI. The CDR3 length is 16 residues. V gave up 6 bases and J gave up 0 bases, with 15 bases separating them. The DNA of the CDR3 is TGTGCCAGCTCCCCGGCAGGAGGGTATAGCAATCAGCCCCAGCATTTT. It codes for CASSPAGGYSNQPQHF.

This clone has only a few counts. V gene TRBV7-9 combines with J gene TRBJ2-3; TRBD2 matches 8 bases. Germline CDR1 and CDR2: SEHNR and FQNEAQ (reference sequence). The CDR3 consists of 12 residues. Trimming at V came to 5 bases and at J to 6 bases, leaving 1 base not matched to a gene. CDR3 sequence: CASSPGGDTQYF. The CDR3 DNA sequence: TGTGCCAGCAGCCCGGGGGGGGATACGCAGTATTTT.

The V call is TRBV6-5, the J call TRBJ2-3, with D tentatively TRBD2 (6 bases). CDR1 and CDR2 (germline): MNHEY, SVGAGI. Trimming stripped 0 bases from V and 1 base from J, with 8 bases between. There are 15 residues in the CDR3. The CDR3 nucleotides are TGTGCCAGCAGTTACTCGGAGCGGGGCACAGATACGCAGTATTTT. Translating it yields CASSYSERGTDTQYF.

This chain connects TRBV14 to TRBJ2-1; 8 bases are a match to TRBD2. The CDR3 totals 14 residues. The J segment lost 13 bases and the V segment lost 4 bases, leaving 12 bases of the junction unmatched. Germline V gene data show CDR1 as SGHDN and CDR2 as FVKESK. Here the CDR3 DNA reads TGTGCCAGCAGCCTCAGCGGGAGTTGGGTCCTTCAGTTCTTC. It specifies CASSLSGSWVLQFF.

The genes are TRBV28 and TRBJ2-7; 8 positions match TRBD1. V lost 6 bases and J lost 4; bases outside the gene matches: 2. Looked up from germline, CDR1 is MDHEN and CDR2 is SYDVKM. The CDR3 runs 12 residues. The CDR3 loop reads CASSQGAYEQYF. CDR3 DNA: TGTGCCAGCAGCCAGGGGGCTTACGAGCAGTACTTC.

As to this clone: A junction boundary mismatches the germline segment, possibly from a read error. The gene calls are TRBV11-2 and TRBJ2-7, with D perhaps matching TRBD2 (6 bases). The V gene's germline CDR1 is SGHAT and CDR2 FQNNGV. The CDR3 is 17 amino acids. The DNA for the CDR3 is TGTGCCAGCAGCTTAAGATTGTTGGGCACTAGCTCCCACGAGCAGTACTTC. It yields the protein CASSLRLLGTSSHEQYF.

This clone was detected once. The chain is built from TRBV28 and TRBJ2-1; the D is unclear. The germline gives CDR1 MDHEN, CDR2 SYDVKM. The CDR3 covers 14 residues. Trimming took 8 bases from V and 8 from J, leaving 19 bases between them. The CDR3 is CASLNKIRLDEQFF. The CDR3 DNA follows: TGTGCCAGCTTGAACAAAATTCGGCTAGATGAGCAGTTCTTC.

This clone was seen many times. V and J are TRBV3-1 (or the pseudogene TRBV3-2) and TRBJ2-7, with 9 bases identical to TRBD1. The CDR3 sequence is 15 residues long. Germline V gene data show CDR1 as LGHDT and CDR2 as YNNKEL (reference sequence). The junction had 3 bases not matched to a gene; V was cut back by 0 bases and J by 3 bases. The CDR3 is CASSQDGTGHYEQYF. CDR3 DNA: TGTGCCAGCAGCCAAGACGGGACAGGGCACTACGAGCAGTACTTC.

The genes are TRBV2 and TRBJ1-2; unclear D gene. With 3 bases removed from V and 8 bases from J, the gap between germline ends came to 13 bases. Looked up from germline, CDR1 is SNHLY and CDR2 is FYNNEI. The CDR3 extends over 13 amino acids. As DNA, the CDR3 is TGTGCCAGCAGTGAGAGACTTAGGAGCGGCTACACCTTC. Encoded protein: CASSERLRSGYTF.

This CDR3 reads CASSLDGGVTDTQYF. CDR3 in DNA: TGCGCCAGCAGCTTGGACGGGGGGGTCACAGATACGCAGTATTTT. The V call is TRBV5-1, the J call TRBJ2-3; 8 bases align to TRBD2. The V gene end was trimmed by 0 bases and the J gene end by 2 bases; junction bases not matched to a gene: 2. Germline CDR1 SGHRS, CDR2 YFSETQ. The CDR3 extends over 15 amino acids.

The V gene is TRBV7-9, the J gene TRBJ2-2; 7 nucleotides line up with TRBD2. This CDR3 region has 16 residues. Per germline, CDR1 SEHNR and CDR2 FQNEAQ (reference sequence). Unmatched junction bases numbered 5, after V lost 1 base and J lost 3 bases. CDR3 region: CASSLVGGGYTGELFF. The CDR3, as DNA: TGTGCCAGCAGCTTAGTAGGCGGGGGATACACCGGGGAGCTGTTTTTT.

The chain employs TRBV28 and TRBJ2-7, with 10 bases identical to TRBD2. The trim removed 2 bases at V and 3 bases at J, leaving 7 bases unmatched. Germline loops: CDR1 MDHEN, CDR2 SYDVKM. The CDR3 runs to 16 residues. This chain's CDR3 is CASSLVSSGRFYEQYF. CDR3 DNA sequence: TGTGCCAGCAGTTTAGTCAGTAGCGGGAGGTTCTACGAGCAGTACTTC.